The present TCR beta chain was sequenced within a study of molecular identifiers for immune sequencing clone quantification. TCRdb reprocessed the PCR reads via MiXCR and lists one record per CDR3 protein. The sample yields roughly 630,000 distinct CDR3 sequences, roughly 27% seen once. About this clonotype itself: The antigen is undetermined.

Study-wide points: In naive cells, under 1% of molecules belonged to clones above 20 RNA copies, against over 97% in effector cells.

CDR3 length: 15 amino acids. V trimming: 7 bases; J trimming: 6 bases; junction bases outside the gene matches: 14. Germline CDR1 is MNHNY and CDR2 is SVGAGI (reference sequence). The sample comprised naive CD8+ T cells from blood, with Jurkat cell RNA spiked in. This sample's subset: FACS-sorted CD8+CD4-CCR7+CD45RA+ naive T cells. V and J are TRBV6-6 and TRBJ2-7; 8 nucleotides agree with TRBD1. This sequence originates from a human donor in good health. Some libraries in this study had Jurkat cell RNA spiked in. The CDR3 here is CASKQRTGSVGEQYF. DNA for the CDR3: TGTGCCAGCAAACAGAGGACAGGGTCTGTAGGCGAGCAGTACTTC.